These 8 T cell receptor beta chains share one sample of origin, sequenced in a study of T-cell reconstitution after alpha-beta-depleted transplantation in children. The authors prepared the TCRbeta library with unique molecular identifiers. Via MiXCR, TCRdb re-called the PCR reads, giving one row per CDR3 protein. Of about 270,000 distinct CDR3 sequences listed, approximately 9.8% were seen once; the top ten hold about 9.4%. Sequencing was performed on PBMCs from the stem cell graft donor, taken from the stem cell graft. The receptors were sampled from a human donor who donated a stem cell graft to a child with SCID.

This clonotype came up many times. The CDR3 DNA is TGTGCCAGCAGCTTAGGCGGGACGGCCTATGGCTACACCTTC. It is translated as CASSLGGTAYGYTF. The J gene is TRBJ1-2, the V gene TRBV7-9; D possibly corresponds to TRBD1 (5 bases). This CDR3 contains 14 residues. Germline CDR1 and CDR2: SEHNR and FQNEAQ (reference sequence). Trimming stripped 1 base from V and 4 bases from J, with 10 bases between. Full variable domain (outside the CDR3, taken from reference TRBV7-9 and TRBJ1-2): DTGVSQNPRHKITKRGQNVTFRCDPISEHNRLYWYRQTLGQGPEFLTYFQNEAQLEKSRLLSDRFSAERPKGSFSTLEIQRTEQGDSAMYLCASSLGGTAYGYTFGSGTRLTVV.

At least ten counts were recorded for this clonotype. The V call is TRBV3-1, the J call TRBJ2-3; TRBD1 is a possible D gene (6 bases). The CDR3 sequence is 14 residues long. V was cut by 5 bases and J by 4 bases, with 13 bases left in between. Germline assignment: CDR1 LGHDT and CDR2 YNNKEL (reference sequence). This CDR3 is CASSFGQLADTQYF. The CDR3 DNA follows: TGTGCCAGCAGCTTCGGACAGCTCGCAGATACGCAGTATTTT.

This clonotype has just a few counts. The V gene is TRBV3-1, the J gene TRBJ2-4; possibly TRBD2 for D (7 bases). Germline V gives CDR1 LGHDT, CDR2 YNNKEL (reference sequence). The CDR3 runs to 14 residues. The germline V and J ends were trimmed by 7 bases and 16 bases, with 26 bases remaining between them. CDR3 residues: CASNLLGGGLPIYF. The CDR3 DNA follows: TGTGCCAGCAACCTTTTAGGGGGGGGCCTTCCAATTTACTTC.

The sample holds many counts of this clonotype. The chain links TRBV2 to TRBJ2-1; D is unresolved. CDR3 length equals 12 residues. Trimming cost V 2 bases and J 9 bases, with 8 bases left between them. Per germline, CDR1 SNHLY and CDR2 FYNNEI. CDR3 nucleotides: TGTGCCAGCAGTGAACAGCTGACTGAGCAGTTCTTC. Its translation is CASSEQLTEQFF. The entire variable domain, with the rest obtained from reference TRBV2 and TRBJ2-1, is as follows: EPEVTQTPSHQVTQMGQEVILRCVPISNHLYFYWYRQILGQKVEFLVSFYNNEISEKSEIFDDQFSVERPDGSNFTLKIRSTKLEDSAMYFCASSEQLTEQFFGPGTRLTVL.

This clonotype was counted only a few times. This chain uses TRBV15 with TRBJ2-7, with D perhaps matching TRBD1 (6 bases). Germline-derived CDR1 and CDR2 are LNHNV and YYDKDF (reference sequence). The germline V and J ends were trimmed by 9 bases and 5 bases, with 14 bases remaining between them. The CDR3 contains 12 residues. The CDR3 reads CATGDRSNEQYF. CDR3 DNA sequence: TGTGCCACGGGCGACAGGAGTAACGAGCAGTACTTC.

This clonotype was counted a few times. The chain employs TRBV20-1 and TRBJ1-2; D might be TRBD1 (5 bases). Germline CDR1 DFQATT, CDR2 SNEGSKA (reference sequence). V was trimmed by 2 bases and J by 0 bases, leaving 7 bases between them. The CDR3 consists of 13 residues. CDR3 sequence reads: CSARQGPNYGYTF. DNA for the CDR3: TGCAGTGCTAGACAGGGCCCTAACTATGGCTACACCTTC.

This sequence joins TRBV20-1 and TRBJ2-2; D unresolved. The germline V gene encodes CDR1 DFQATT and CDR2 SNEGSKA (reference sequence). The CDR3 covers 11 residues. Trimming pared 2 bases from V and 9 bases from J, leaving 7 bases between. This CDR3 reads CSARRAWELFF. The CDR3 DNA is TGCAGTGCTAGAAGGGCCTGGGAGCTGTTTTTT.

V and J are TRBV7-2 and TRBJ2-1; possibly TRBD2 for D (5 bases). The CDR3 covers 14 residues. V gave up 6 bases and J gave up 1 base, with 10 bases separating them. Per germline, CDR1 SGHTA and CDR2 FQGNSA. CDR3 sequence (DNA): TGTGCCAGCAGGTCCGGCGGGTCCTACAATGAGCAGTTCTTC. Encoded protein: CASRSGGSYNEQFF.